The subject of this entry is one TCR beta chain. The sample holds one count of this clone. There is no known antigen for this receptor. The input lacks base qualities; no much larger clone sits a single base away. V and J are trimmed by 4 bases and 9 bases, and the gene matches miss 1 base of the junction. Per the germline V gene, SGHAT is the CDR1 and FQNNGV is the CDR2. The CDR3 starts with the cysteine, ends with the phenylalanine, and has 11 residues. CDR3 DNA only is kept here, 33 bases in frame from base 1. These data are taken from a study of shared clonotypes between healthy human individuals (dated by TCRdb to 2018 to 2021). The study in broad terms: The cohort included three men and a couple of women between 18 and 49 years of age. The study deeply sequenced blood TCR repertoires of about 5 healthy adults to estimate repertoire size and the extent of clonotype sharing between individuals. Per donor, three plates each were used for CD4 naive and CD4 memory, two for CD8 naive, and one for CD8 memory. Between about 0.9 and 10 billion PBMCs per donor were obtained by leukapheresis. To increase sequencing depth and limit assay-specific biases, TCR repertoire library preparation and sequencing were carried out by different laboratories using diverse techniques.

The investigation overall reported the following: Around 5% of naive CD4, approximately 3.7% of naive CD8, approximately 2% of memory CD4, and 0.4% of memory CD8 clonotypes were shared across a few donors. Larger estimated clonotype richness was generally found for naive subsets than for memory subsets. The genetic and exposure-history diversity represented was limited by the small number of donors. Incomplete sequencing was indicated by rarefaction of sorted-subset datasets, despite the large sequencing depth. Based on pairwise subsampling, the degree of clonotype sharing among donors was expected to be affected by sequencing depth. Sampling was restricted to blood, and TCR repertoires in tissues likely differ from the TCR repertoires found in blood. Higher generation probabilities were observed for clonotypes shared by all four sorted-subset donors than for non-shared clonotypes.

Healthy HIV-negative adults with no recently reported acute infections or vaccinations were included as donors. Only Caucasian adults living in Nashville, Tennessee, USA were represented among the donors. CD4+ T cells were enriched by magnetic negative selection, after which naive cells were positively selected on CD45RA and the negative fraction was taken as the memory subset. Blood was obtained by leukapheresis, after which PBMCs were separated by Ficoll-Histopaque density gradient centrifugation and cryopreserved in liquid nitrogen vapor phase. Purity and quantity of every magnetically sorted T cell population were checked by analytical flow cytometry. Genomic DNA was isolated from every sorted fraction and measured by UV absorbance on a Nanodrop 2000c. Using the deep immunoSEQ assay, multiplex PCR amplified TCR CDR3 regions from genomic DNA. Genomic DNA extracted from each cell subset was distributed evenly over all wells of several immunoSEQ 96-well plates, and each plate served as one replicate. For sorted subsets, roughly 200 ng of genomic DNA, equivalent to roughly 30,000 T cell genomes, went into each replicate PCR. Purified libraries were quantified with a Qubit 3.0 fluorometer, sized on a Bioanalyzer 2100, and re-quantified with the KAPA Library Quantification kit. Each immunoSEQ 96-well plate was sequenced on its own single-read 150-cycle Illumina NextSeq 550 flow cell. The paper's data handling went like this. Because only junctional sequences without quality scores were contained in the immunoSEQ output, filtering matching that applied to full-length reads could not be performed. Sequences were annotated with PyIR, a Python wrapper for IgBLAST v1.9, and V/J genes and CDR3 were assigned using IMGT germline references. Reads were filtered out if the reads had weak V/J assignments (E-value above 1e-6), no CDR3, stop codons, out-of-frame junctions, or ambiguous translated residues. V3J clonotypes were defined by identical inferred V gene, J gene, and CDR3 amino acid sequence. Percentage overlap between repertoires was calculated by dividing the number of shared unique clonotypes by the size of the smaller repertoire. Repertoire richness was assessed with RTK rarefaction, the Chao1 estimator, and Recon v2.1 estimates of unobserved clonotypes. Generation probabilities were computed with OLGA for all TCRbeta clonotypes obtained by the gDNA method from four donors. TCRdb took this table from immuneACCESS and kept in-frame rearrangements with V and J called. Such tables lack part of the clones; where checked against another copy, unresolved V genes explain under half of the gap, and the rest is unexplained. Clone size and V and J calls were adopted from that table, with D and trimming inferred from the DNA. Recorded for this sample are some 2,400,000 clones; nearly 97% of them occurred a single time. Together, the top ten hold 0.1% to 0.15% of the sample.

Sequencing used naive CD4+ T cells sorted from blood. Taken with the paper, the label for cell subset or site translates to: CD45RA+ positively selected. Recombination linked TRBV11-2 to TRBJ1-1, with 8 central nucleotides matching TRBD1. This receptor was obtained from a young man in good health. The encoded CDR3 is CASSSGGQAFF. The DNA is as follows: TGTGCCAGCAGCTCAGGGGGCCAAGCTTTCTTT.